Detailed here is one T cell receptor (beta chain). No antigen is known for it. The CDR3 is 15 residues long. Deletions cut 0 bases from V and 7 bases from J, with 18 bases between. CDR1 is GTSNPN and CDR2 is SVGIG in the germline V gene (reference sequence). The sample is drawn from a study of cytotoxic CD8 clonotypes in ibrutinib-treated CLL. Study as a whole: IGHV unmutated about 17; relapsed/refractory fewer than 13; treatment-naive more than 14. Samples averaged approximately 260,000 productive templates and 90,000 to 100,000 productive rearrangements.

The intended depth for sequencing was 1 in 200,000 to 1 in 1 million T cells. Data came from immunoSEQ multiplex PCR; TCRdb stores just in-frame clones and leaves some out. The sample holds tens of thousands of clones, 55% to 80% seen once. Points from the study as a whole: Rare overall, public clonotypes shrank or held steady under therapy.

The sample in question was PBMCs, obtained at disease progression, from a patient treated with ibrutinib. This sequence originates from a human donor with chronic lymphocytic leukemia. This chain connects TRBV30 to TRBJ1-1; D is uncertain. The CDR3 loop reads CAWSVSRTVLVEAFF. CDR3 in DNA: TGTGCCTGGAGTGTATCCCGGACGGTTTTAGTTGAAGCTTTCTTT.